This T cell receptor (beta chain) was profiled in a study of T cell repertoires in aging, cancer and after chemotherapy. Study observations and caveats: Compared with age-matched healthy donors, untreated hematological or solid cancer patients showed higher blood TCR clonality.

Peripheral blood genomic DNA, not sorted cells or RNA, was the template. The CDR3 loop spans 15 amino acids. CDR1 WSHSY and CDR2 SAAADI come from the germline V gene. Rearranged V-D-J TRB sequences were amplified with a mixed TRB-A/B primer pool. TCRdb analysed the multiplex PCR reads with MiXCR anew, one entry per CDR3 protein. The sample carries over 15,000 distinct CDR3 sequences, roughly 35% recorded once. As to this clonotype: Its matching antigen is unknown. One end of the junction does not line up with germline, which may come from a read error.

This TCR was recovered from a human donor with a solid tumor. The sequenced sample was blood. This chain uses TRBV10-2 with TRBJ2-2, with 10 positions matching TRBD2. Here the CDR3 DNA reads TGCACCAGCAGTCCGGGACTAGCGATTACCGGGGAGCTGTTTTTT. Its translation is CTSSPGLAITGELFF.